This T cell receptor (beta chain) was sequenced for a study of blood T cell repertoires in COVID-19. As for the study in general: Nucleic acid was either cDNA or gDNA, and it came from T cells, B-cell-depleted T cells, or PBMCs.

As handled by the study authors: Amplification of reference gene primers provided the estimated nucleated cell counts. Clones were read by immunoSEQ multiplex PCR, and TCRdb kept only the in-frame ones, dropping some. V and J calls and clone size are given by that table; D and trimming were obtained from the DNA. The profile shows roughly 240,000 clones, roughly four fifths of them singletons. The CDR3 runs 14 residues. CDR1 and CDR2 from the germline V gene are SNHLY and FYNNEI. With 5 bases clipped from V and 4 bases from J, the junction kept 7 bases outside the gene matches. This clone was counted many times.

Sequenced material: PBMCs or T cells enriched from blood (not recorded which). This clonotype was obtained from a woman in her thirties or forties who had been exposed to COVID-19. The chain carries TRBV2 and TRBJ2-5; 7 nucleotides line up with TRBD1. The CDR3 DNA reads TGTGCCAGCAGTACGACAGGGCTGGTAGAGACCCAGTACTTC. As protein: CASSTTGLVETQYF.